Listed below are T cell receptor beta chains from one sample, sequenced in a study of T cells in Graves' hyperthyroidism and ophthalmopathy. TCRdb reanalysed the multiplex PCR reads using MiXCR and keeps one entry per CDR3 protein. The repertoire has about 350,000 distinct CDR3 sequences, about 13% of them found once; the top ten carry around 32%. The sequencing input was blood. These receptors were collected from a woman aged 40 to 50 with Graves' ophthalmopathy. The CDR3 runs from the conserved cysteine through the conserved F or W. D genes are given only for firm matches. Where a row states a size, it is once, few, many or the class of an expanded clone; other rows omit it.

clone size: few; D gene: NA; V gene: TRBV11-3; J gene: TRBJ2-3; CDR3 protein: CASSLGGAVDTQYF; CDR3 DNA: TGTGCCAGCAGCTTAGGGGGAGCAGTAGATACGCAGTATTTT
clone size: many; D gene: NA; V gene: TRBV7-8; J gene: TRBJ2-5; CDR3 protein: CASSPPRGPDQETQYF; CDR3 DNA: TGTGCCAGCAGCCCACCTCGTGGGCCCGACCAAGAGACCCAGTACTTC
clone size: few; D gene: NA; V gene: TRBV18; J gene: TRBJ1-2; CDR3 protein: CASSPSGTPRGYTF; CDR3 DNA: TGTGCCAGCTCACCGTCGGGGACCCCCAGGGGCTACACCTTC
clone size: many; D gene: NA; V gene: TRBV6-1; J gene: TRBJ1-1; CDR3 protein: CAAGEGGNTEAFF; CDR3 DNA: TGTGCCGCTGGAGAGGGGGGGAACACTGAAGCTTTCTTT
clone size: NA; D gene: NA; V gene: TRBV5-4; J gene: TRBJ1-2; CDR3 protein: CASSFDSLLGGYTF; CDR3 DNA: TGTGCCAGCAGCTTTGACAGCCTATTAGGCGGCTACACCTTC
clone size: many; D gene: NA; V gene: TRBV7-7; J gene: TRBJ1-5; CDR3 protein: CASSRARGGNQPQHF; CDR3 DNA: TGTGCTAGCAGCCGCGCCAGGGGAGGCAATCAGCCCCAGCATTTT
clone size: many; D gene: TRBD2; V gene: TRBV6-1; J gene: TRBJ2-4; CDR3 protein: CASSQGLAEGNIQYF; CDR3 DNA: TGTGCCAGCAGTCAAGGACTAGCGGAGGGAAACATTCAGTACTTC
clone size: many; D gene: TRBD1; V gene: TRBV28; J gene: TRBJ1-3; CDR3 protein: CASSYSGGSGNTIYF; CDR3 DNA: TGTGCCAGCAGTTATTCAGGGGGCTCTGGAAACACCATATATTTT
clone size: NA; D gene: NA; V gene: TRBV19; J gene: TRBJ1-5; CDR3 protein: CASSRTGWGNQPQHF; CDR3 DNA: TGTGCCAGTAGCAGAACAGGGTGGGGCAATCAGCCCCAGCATTTT
clone size: many; D gene: TRBD2; V gene: TRBV6-6; J gene: TRBJ2-2; CDR3 protein: CASSYRERGLDTGELFF; CDR3 DNA: TGTGCCAGCAGTTACAGGGAGCGGGGGCTAGACACCGGGGAGCTGTTTTTT
clone size: many; D gene: NA; V gene: TRBV7-9; J gene: TRBJ1-2; CDR3 protein: CASSQGTAYGYTF; CDR3 DNA: TGTGCCAGCAGCCAGGGGACGGCCTATGGCTACACCTTC
clone size: many; D gene: NA; V gene: TRBV29-1; J gene: TRBJ2-5; CDR3 protein: CSVILTELWETQYF; CDR3 DNA: TGCAGCGTTATTTTGACGGAGCTCTGGGAGACCCAGTACTTC
clone size: many; D gene: TRBD1; V gene: TRBV25-1; J gene: TRBJ2-6; CDR3 protein: CASSDPGQDTSGANVLTF; CDR3 DNA: TGTGCCAGCAGTGATCCGGGACAGGATACCTCTGGGGCCAACGTCCTGACTTTC
clone size: few; D gene: TRBD1; V gene: TRBV2; J gene: TRBJ1-3; CDR3 protein: CASSTDRGHSGNTIYF; CDR3 DNA: TGTGCCAGCAGTACGGACAGGGGGCACTCTGGAAACACCATATATTTT
clone size: NA; D gene: NA; V gene: TRBV20-1; J gene: TRBJ1-4; CDR3 protein: CSARDRGVGTNEKLFF; CDR3 DNA: TGCAGTGCTAGAGACAGGGGTGTTGGAACTAATGAAAAACTGTTTTTT
clone size: few; D gene: NA; V gene: TRBV11-3; J gene: TRBJ2-5; CDR3 protein: CASSLSIGVEETQYF; CDR3 DNA: TGTGCCAGCAGCTTAAGTATCGGGGTTGAGGAGACCCAGTACTTC
clone size: many; D gene: NA; V gene: TRBV19; J gene: TRBJ1-1; CDR3 protein: CASSMDNRGDLNTEAFF; CDR3 DNA: TGTGCCAGTAGTATGGACAACAGAGGTGACCTTAACACTGAAGCTTTCTTT
clone size: many; D gene: NA; V gene: TRBV27; J gene: TRBJ1-5; CDR3 protein: CASSARGSSNQPQHF; CDR3 DNA: TGTGCCAGCAGTGCCCGCGGATCTTCCAATCAGCCCCAGCATTTT
clone size: NA; D gene: TRBD2; V gene: TRBV10-2; J gene: TRBJ2-7; CDR3 protein: CASKRERELEEQYF; CDR3 DNA: TGCGCCAGCAAAAGGGAGCGGGAGTTGGAGGAGCAGTACTTC
clone size: many; D gene: NA; V gene: TRBV7-2; J gene: TRBJ2-5; CDR3 protein: CASSPDGEKQETQYF; CDR3 DNA: TGTGCCAGCAGCCCGGACGGGGAAAAACAAGAGACCCAGTACTTC
clone size: many; D gene: NA; V gene: TRBV6-2/TRBV6-3; J gene: TRBJ2-5; CDR3 protein: CASSPGALQETQYF; CDR3 DNA: TGTGCCAGCAGTCCCGGGGCCCTACAAGAGACCCAGTACTTC
clone size: few; D gene: NA; V gene: TRBV10-3; J gene: TRBJ1-5; CDR3 protein: CAISESGGGQPQHF; CDR3 DNA: TGTGCCATCAGTGAATCGGGGGGTGGTCAGCCCCAGCATTTT
clone size: many; D gene: NA; V gene: TRBV24-1; J gene: TRBJ1-1; CDR3 protein: CATTQANTEAFF; CDR3 DNA: TGTGCCACCACACAGGCGAACACTGAAGCTTTCTTT
clone size: many; D gene: NA; V gene: TRBV20-1; J gene: TRBJ1-1; CDR3 protein: CSARDSVGHPRAEAFF; CDR3 DNA: TGCAGTGCTAGAGATAGTGTCGGTCACCCCAGGGCTGAAGCTTTCTTT
clone size: NA; D gene: NA; V gene: TRBV20-1; J gene: TRBJ2-1; CDR3 protein: CSARDRDGVGFYNEQFF; CDR3 DNA: TGCAGTGCTAGAGATCGTGACGGGGTGGGATTCTACAATGAGCAGTTCTTC
clone size: NA; D gene: NA; V gene: TRBV20-1; J gene: TRBJ2-5; CDR3 protein: CSARDLGVQETQYF; CDR3 DNA: TGCAGTGCTAGAGATTTAGGAGTGCAAGAGACCCAGTACTTC
clone size: NA; D gene: NA; V gene: TRBV20-1; J gene: TRBJ1-4; CDR3 protein: CSARVPQGQGEKLFF; CDR3 DNA: TGCAGTGCTAGAGTTCCGCAGGGGCAAGGTGAAAAACTGTTTTTT
clone size: few; D gene: NA; V gene: TRBV19; J gene: TRBJ1-2; CDR3 protein: CASSIDRAGHGYTF; CDR3 DNA: TGTGCCAGTAGTATAGATCGAGCAGGGCATGGCTACACCTTC
clone size: NA; D gene: NA; V gene: TRBV7-3; J gene: TRBJ1-1; CDR3 protein: CASSLTGGRGTEAFF; CDR3 DNA: TGTGCCAGCAGCTTAACTGGGGGCCGGGGTACTGAAGCTTTCTTT
clone size: NA; D gene: TRBD2; V gene: TRBV5-1; J gene: TRBJ2-2; CDR3 protein: CASSILAGGDTGELFF; CDR3 DNA: TGCGCCAGCAGCATACTAGCGGGGGGAGACACCGGGGAGCTGTTTTTT
clone size: many; D gene: TRBD2; V gene: TRBV13; J gene: TRBJ2-7; CDR3 protein: CASRHQREGSYEQYF; CDR3 DNA: TGTGCCAGCAGACACCAGCGGGAGGGTTCTTACGAGCAGTACTTC
clone size: once; D gene: NA; V gene: TRBV18; J gene: TRBJ2-4; CDR3 protein: CASSPPSLSAKNIQYF; CDR3 DNA: TGTGCCAGCTCACCACCGAGTCTGTCTGCCAAAAACATTCAGTACTTC
clone size: many; D gene: NA; V gene: TRBV20-1; J gene: TRBJ2-7; CDR3 protein: CNASWTRGSYEQYF; CDR3 DNA: TGCAATGCTAGTTGGACTAGGGGGTCCTACGAGCAGTACTTC
clone size: NA; D gene: NA; V gene: TRBV7-9; J gene: TRBJ1-1; CDR3 protein: CASSLAGGMNTEAFF; CDR3 DNA: TGTGCCAGCAGCTTAGCTGGGGGGATGAACACTGAAGCTTTCTTT
clone size: many; D gene: NA; V gene: TRBV20-1; J gene: TRBJ1-2; CDR3 protein: CSASRGGYGYTF; CDR3 DNA: TGCAGTGCTAGCAGGGGCGGCTATGGCTACACCTTC
clone size: many; D gene: NA; V gene: TRBV10-2; J gene: TRBJ2-5; CDR3 protein: CASSVLQTQYF; CDR3 DNA: TGCGCCAGCAGTGTATTACAGACCCAGTACTTC
clone size: many; D gene: NA; V gene: TRBV27; J gene: TRBJ1-1; CDR3 protein: CASSLSARGPEAFF; CDR3 DNA: TGTGCCAGCAGTTTATCCGCCAGGGGTCCTGAAGCTTTCTTT
clone size: NA; D gene: NA; V gene: TRBV13; J gene: TRBJ1-5; CDR3 protein: CASSSSLDRQGDNQPQHF; CDR3 DNA: TGTGCCAGCAGCTCGTCGCTGGACCGGCAGGGCGACAATCAGCCCCAGCATTTT
clone size: NA; D gene: NA; V gene: TRBV6-1; J gene: TRBJ1-1; CDR3 protein: CASTAGSGANTEAFF; CDR3 DNA: TGTGCCAGCACCGCGGGTTCTGGTGCAAACACTGAAGCTTTCTTT
clone size: many; D gene: NA; V gene: TRBV11-2; J gene: TRBJ2-7; CDR3 protein: CASSQGTLGEQYF; CDR3 DNA: TGTGCCAGCAGCCAAGGGACCTTAGGCGAGCAGTACTTC
clone size: many; D gene: TRBD1; V gene: TRBV20-1; J gene: TRBJ1-2; CDR3 protein: CSAGGTGKNYGYTF; CDR3 DNA: TGCAGTGCGGGAGGGACAGGGAAGAACTATGGCTACACCTTC
clone size: few; D gene: TRBD2; V gene: TRBV5-1; J gene: TRBJ2-1; CDR3 protein: CASSTGGGRHEQFF; CDR3 DNA: TGCGCCAGCAGCACCGGGGGGGGTCGCCATGAGCAGTTCTTC
clone size: NA; D gene: NA; V gene: TRBV5-1; J gene: TRBJ2-1; CDR3 protein: CASSLAGHHNEQFF; CDR3 DNA: TGCGCCAGCAGCTTGGCCGGACACCACAATGAGCAGTTCTTC
clone size: few; D gene: NA; V gene: TRBV5-1; J gene: TRBJ2-6; CDR3 protein: CASTPGAPSGANVLTF; CDR3 DNA: TGCGCCAGCACTCCAGGGGCCCCGAGTGGGGCCAACGTCCTGACTTTC
clone size: many; D gene: TRBD1; V gene: TRBV6-1; J gene: TRBJ1-2; CDR3 protein: CASSSNRDRFNSYTF; CDR3 DNA: TGTGCCAGCAGTAGCAACCGGGACAGGTTTAATAGCTACACCTTC
clone size: many; D gene: NA; V gene: TRBV20-1; J gene: TRBJ2-1; CDR3 protein: CSARPSVYNEQFF; CDR3 DNA: TGCAGTGCTAGGCCTAGCGTGTACAATGAGCAGTTCTTC
clone size: NA; D gene: TRBD2; V gene: TRBV5-1; J gene: TRBJ2-7; CDR3 protein: CASSPAPGLAGYEQYF; CDR3 DNA: TGCGCCAGCAGCCCGGCTCCGGGACTAGCGGGGTACGAGCAGTACTTC
clone size: many; D gene: TRBD1; V gene: TRBV28; J gene: TRBJ2-5; CDR3 protein: CASTRSGQGYQETQYF; CDR3 DNA: TGTGCCAGCACCCGATCGGGACAGGGCTACCAAGAGACCCAGTACTTC
clone size: NA; D gene: NA; V gene: TRBV5-8; J gene: TRBJ1-2; CDR3 protein: CASSSSPSEPVNYGYTF; CDR3 DNA: TGTGCCAGCAGCTCGTCCCCTTCGGAACCCGTTAACTATGGCTACACCTTC
clone size: many; D gene: NA; V gene: TRBV2; J gene: TRBJ2-5; CDR3 protein: CASSEDRGTGETQYF; CDR3 DNA: TGTGCCAGCAGTGAAGATCGCGGGACTGGGGAGACCCAGTACTTC
clone size: many; D gene: TRBD1; V gene: TRBV2; J gene: TRBJ1-4; CDR3 protein: CASRRTTGRINEKLFF; CDR3 DNA: TGTGCCAGCAGGCGGACGACAGGGCGGATTAATGAAAAACTGTTTTTT
clone size: many; D gene: NA; V gene: TRBV7-8; J gene: TRBJ2-3; CDR3 protein: CASNTDSFTDTQYF; CDR3 DNA: TGTGCCAGCAACACGGACAGTTTCACAGATACGCAGTATTTT
clone size: NA; D gene: NA; V gene: TRBV14; J gene: TRBJ1-1; CDR3 protein: CASSQKTTDEALF; CDR3 DNA: TGTGCCAGCAGCCAAAAAACGACAGATGAAGCTCTCTTT
clone size: few; D gene: TRBD1; V gene: TRBV20-1; J gene: TRBJ1-2; CDR3 protein: CSAMTGGYGYTF; CDR3 DNA: TGCAGTGCCATGACAGGGGGTTATGGCTACACCTTC
clone size: many; D gene: TRBD1; V gene: TRBV20-1; J gene: TRBJ1-2; CDR3 protein: CSAPQGASYGYTF; CDR3 DNA: TGCAGTGCCCCACAGGGGGCCAGCTATGGCTACACCTTC
clone size: many; D gene: NA; V gene: TRBV20-1; J gene: TRBJ2-1; CDR3 protein: CSARDRLAYEQFF; CDR3 DNA: TGCAGTGCTAGAGATCGATTAGCCTATGAGCAGTTCTTC
clone size: NA; D gene: NA; V gene: TRBV20-1; J gene: TRBJ1-4; CDR3 protein: CSARQVPRRSEKLFF; CDR3 DNA: TGCAGTGCTAGACAAGTGCCCCGCCGGAGTGAAAAACTGTTTTTT
clone size: many; D gene: NA; V gene: TRBV10-2; J gene: TRBJ2-2; CDR3 protein: CASARTHTGELFF; CDR3 DNA: TGCGCCAGCGCAAGAACCCACACCGGGGAGCTGTTTTTT
clone size: NA; D gene: NA; V gene: TRBV20-1; J gene: TRBJ1-6; CDR3 protein: CSAQGFSNSPLHF; CDR3 DNA: TGCAGTGCCCAGGGGTTTTCTAATTCACCCCTCCACTTT